Detailed here is one TCR beta chain. This record belongs to a study of technical replicates of blood from a handful of donors. The protocol was immunoSEQ multiplex PCR, while the TCRdb copy is restricted to in-frame clones and leaves out a portion. The repertoire holds roughly 69,000 clones, with 95% to 98% as singletons. Germline-derived CDR1 and CDR2 are MNHEY and SMNVEV (reference sequence). V shed 0 bases and J shed 6 bases, with 15 bases lying between them. This CDR3 spans 16 amino acids. This clonotype originated in a human donor in good health. This rearrangement joins TRBV27 to TRBJ1-5; TRBD1 is a possible D gene (5 bases). Sequences were obtained from T cells isolated from PBMCs. CDR3 region: CASSLSGARVSQPQHF. CDR3 sequence (DNA): TGTGCCAGCAGTTTATCAGGGGCCAGGGTAAGTCAGCCCCAGCATTTT.